The source of this TCR beta chain is a study of T cell responses to AZD1222 COVID-19 vaccine. TCRdb's copy holds only in-frame clones and misses some; the assay was immunoSEQ multiplex PCR. The sample lists 150,000 or so clones, approximately 90% seen once, with about 3.8% in the top ten. Germline assignment: CDR1 GTSNPN and CDR2 SVGIG (reference sequence). This CDR3 comprises 14 residues. Losses at the gene ends were 0 bases for V and 6 bases for J; bases not matched to a gene: 2. The TCR sequence derives from an adult who received the AZD1222 COVID-19 vaccine. Sequences were derived from peripheral blood, sampled 28 days after the second AZD1222 dose. The gene calls are TRBV30 and TRBJ2-2, with TRBD2 matching over 9 bases. The CDR3 bases are TGTGCCTGGAGTGTAAAGCGGGAGGCCGGGGAGCTGTTTTTT. Its translation: CAWSVKREAGELFF. Together with reference TRBV30 and TRBJ2-2, the CDR3 gives the full variable domain: SQTIHQWPATLVQPVGSPLSLECTVEGTSNPNLYWYRQAAGRGLQLLFYSVGIGQISSEVPQNLSASRPQDRQFILSSKKLLLSDSGFYLCAWSVKREAGELFFGEGSRLTVL.